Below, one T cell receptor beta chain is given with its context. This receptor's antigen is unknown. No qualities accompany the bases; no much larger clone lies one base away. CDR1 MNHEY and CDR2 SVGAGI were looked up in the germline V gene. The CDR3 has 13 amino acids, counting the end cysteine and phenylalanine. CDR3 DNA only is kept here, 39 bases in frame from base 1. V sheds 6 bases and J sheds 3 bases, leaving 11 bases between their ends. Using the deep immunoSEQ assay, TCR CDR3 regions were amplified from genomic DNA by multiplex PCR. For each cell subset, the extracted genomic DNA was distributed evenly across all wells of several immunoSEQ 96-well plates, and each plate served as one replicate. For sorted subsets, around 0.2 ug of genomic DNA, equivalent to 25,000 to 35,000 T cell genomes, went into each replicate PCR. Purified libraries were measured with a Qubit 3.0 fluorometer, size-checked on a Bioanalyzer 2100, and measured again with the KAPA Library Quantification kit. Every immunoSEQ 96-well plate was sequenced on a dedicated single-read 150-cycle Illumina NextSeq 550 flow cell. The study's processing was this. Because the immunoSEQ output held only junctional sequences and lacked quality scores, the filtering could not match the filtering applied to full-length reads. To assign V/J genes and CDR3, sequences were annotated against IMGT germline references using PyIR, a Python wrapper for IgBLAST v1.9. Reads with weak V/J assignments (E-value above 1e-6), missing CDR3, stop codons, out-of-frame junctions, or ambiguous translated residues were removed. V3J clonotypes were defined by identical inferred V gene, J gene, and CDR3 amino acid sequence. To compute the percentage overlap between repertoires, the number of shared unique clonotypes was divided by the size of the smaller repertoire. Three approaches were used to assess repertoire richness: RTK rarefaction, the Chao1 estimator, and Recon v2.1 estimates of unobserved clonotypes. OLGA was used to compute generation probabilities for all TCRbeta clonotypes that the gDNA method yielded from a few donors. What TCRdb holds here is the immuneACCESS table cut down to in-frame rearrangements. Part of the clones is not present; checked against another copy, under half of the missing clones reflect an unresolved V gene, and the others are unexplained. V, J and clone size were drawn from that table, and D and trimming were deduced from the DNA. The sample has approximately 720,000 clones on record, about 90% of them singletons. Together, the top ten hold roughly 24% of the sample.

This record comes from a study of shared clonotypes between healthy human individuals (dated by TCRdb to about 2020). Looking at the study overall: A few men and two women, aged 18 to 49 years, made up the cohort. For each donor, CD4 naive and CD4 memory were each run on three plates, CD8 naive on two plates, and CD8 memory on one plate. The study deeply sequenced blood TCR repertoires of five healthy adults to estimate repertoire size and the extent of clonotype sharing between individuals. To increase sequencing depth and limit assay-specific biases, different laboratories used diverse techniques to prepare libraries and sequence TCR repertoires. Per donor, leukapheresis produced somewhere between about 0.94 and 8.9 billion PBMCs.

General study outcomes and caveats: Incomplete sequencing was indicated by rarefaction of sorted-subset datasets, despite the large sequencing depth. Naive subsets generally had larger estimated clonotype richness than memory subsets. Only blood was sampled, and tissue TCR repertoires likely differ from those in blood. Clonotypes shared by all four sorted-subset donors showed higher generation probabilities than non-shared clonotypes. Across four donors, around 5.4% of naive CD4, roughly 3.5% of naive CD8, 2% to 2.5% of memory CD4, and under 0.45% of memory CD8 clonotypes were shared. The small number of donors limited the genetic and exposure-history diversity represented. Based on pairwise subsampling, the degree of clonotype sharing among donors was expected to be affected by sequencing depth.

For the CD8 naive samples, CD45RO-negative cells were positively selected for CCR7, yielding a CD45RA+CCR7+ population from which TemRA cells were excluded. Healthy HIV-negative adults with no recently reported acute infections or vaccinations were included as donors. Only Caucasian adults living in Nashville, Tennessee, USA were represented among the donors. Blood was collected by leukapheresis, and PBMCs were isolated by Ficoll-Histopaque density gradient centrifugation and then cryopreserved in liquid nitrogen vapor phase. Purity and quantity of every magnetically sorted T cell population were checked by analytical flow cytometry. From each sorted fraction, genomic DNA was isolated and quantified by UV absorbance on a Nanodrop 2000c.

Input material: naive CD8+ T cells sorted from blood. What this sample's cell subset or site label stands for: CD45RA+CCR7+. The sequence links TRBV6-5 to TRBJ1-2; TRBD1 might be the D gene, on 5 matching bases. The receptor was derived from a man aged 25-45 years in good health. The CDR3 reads CASSPGTHYGYTF. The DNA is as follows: TGTGCCAGCAGCCCCGGGACGCACTATGGCTACACCTTC.